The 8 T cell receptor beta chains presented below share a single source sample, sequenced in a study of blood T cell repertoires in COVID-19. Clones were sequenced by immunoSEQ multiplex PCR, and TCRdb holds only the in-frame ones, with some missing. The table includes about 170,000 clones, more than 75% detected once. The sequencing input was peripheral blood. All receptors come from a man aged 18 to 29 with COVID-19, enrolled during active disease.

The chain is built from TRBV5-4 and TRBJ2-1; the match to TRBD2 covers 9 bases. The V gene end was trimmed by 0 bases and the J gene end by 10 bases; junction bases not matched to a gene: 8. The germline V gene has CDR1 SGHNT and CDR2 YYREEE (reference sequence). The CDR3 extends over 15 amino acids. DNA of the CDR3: TGTGCCAGCAGCTTGGGCTTAGCGGGAGATGGGGAGCAGTTCTTC. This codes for CASSLGLAGDGEQFF. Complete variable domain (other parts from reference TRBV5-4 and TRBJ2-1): ETGVTQSPTHLIKTRGQQVTLRCSSQSGHNTVSWYQQALGQGPQFIFQYYREEENGRGNFPPRFSGLQFPNYSSELNVNALELDDSALYLCASSLGLAGDGEQFFGPGTRLTVL.

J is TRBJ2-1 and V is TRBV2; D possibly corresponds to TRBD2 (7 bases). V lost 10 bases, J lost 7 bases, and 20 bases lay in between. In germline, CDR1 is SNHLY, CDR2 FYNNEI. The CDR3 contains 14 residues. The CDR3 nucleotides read TGTGCCATCATGGGGAGGGGGGCGCGAAATGAGCAGTTCTTC. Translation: CAIMGRGARNEQFF.

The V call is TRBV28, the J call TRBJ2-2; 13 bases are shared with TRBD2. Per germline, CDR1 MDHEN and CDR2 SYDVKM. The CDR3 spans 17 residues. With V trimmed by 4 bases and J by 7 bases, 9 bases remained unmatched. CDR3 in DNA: TGTGCCAGCAGTTCCCGGACTAGCGGGAGTCGTGGCGGGGAGCTGTTTTTT. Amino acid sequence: CASSSRTSGSRGGELFF. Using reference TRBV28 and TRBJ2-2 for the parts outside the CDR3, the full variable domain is DVKVTQSSRYLVKRTGEKVFLECVQDMDHENMFWYRQDPGLGLRLIYFSYDVKMKEKGDIPEGYSVSREKKERFSLILESASTNQTSMYLCASSSRTSGSRGGELFFGEGSRLTVL.

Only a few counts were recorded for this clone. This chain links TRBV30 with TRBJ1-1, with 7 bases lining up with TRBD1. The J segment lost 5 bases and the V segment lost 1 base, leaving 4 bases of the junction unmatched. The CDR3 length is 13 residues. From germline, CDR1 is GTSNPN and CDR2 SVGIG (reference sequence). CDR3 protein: CAWSGYRGTEAFF. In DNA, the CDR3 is TGTGCCTGGAGTGGGTACAGGGGAACTGAAGCTTTCTTT.

As DNA, the CDR3 is TGCGCCAGCAGCTCGGCTGGAGTAGACTTCACCGGGGAGCTGTTTTTT. Translated, it gives CASSSAGVDFTGELFF. V is TRBV5-1 and J is TRBJ2-2, with D unresolved. Germline CDR1 reads SGHRS; CDR2 reads YFSETQ. The CDR3 covers 16 residues. The V gene lost 3 bases and the J gene lost 4 bases, with 16 bases spanning the gap.

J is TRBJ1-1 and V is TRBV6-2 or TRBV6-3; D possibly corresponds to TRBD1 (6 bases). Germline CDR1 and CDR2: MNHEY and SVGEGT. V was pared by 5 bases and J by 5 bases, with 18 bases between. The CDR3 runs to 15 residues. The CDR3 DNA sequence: TGTGCCAGCAGTCGATTGGACAGTACGGAGACTGAAGCTTTCTTT. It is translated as CASSRLDSTETEAFF.

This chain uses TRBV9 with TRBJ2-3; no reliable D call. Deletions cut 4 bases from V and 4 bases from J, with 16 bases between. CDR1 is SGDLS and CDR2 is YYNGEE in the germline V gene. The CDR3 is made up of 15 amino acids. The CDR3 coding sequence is TGTGCCAGCAGCCCAACGATAATAGCCTCAGATACGCAGTATTTT. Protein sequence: CASSPTIIASDTQYF.

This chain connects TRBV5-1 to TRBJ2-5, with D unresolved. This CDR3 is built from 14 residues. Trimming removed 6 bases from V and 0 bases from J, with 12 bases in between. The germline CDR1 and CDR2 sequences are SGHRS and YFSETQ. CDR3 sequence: CASTPLDYQETQYF. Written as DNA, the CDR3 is TGCGCCAGCACCCCGCTAGATTACCAAGAGACCCAGTACTTC.